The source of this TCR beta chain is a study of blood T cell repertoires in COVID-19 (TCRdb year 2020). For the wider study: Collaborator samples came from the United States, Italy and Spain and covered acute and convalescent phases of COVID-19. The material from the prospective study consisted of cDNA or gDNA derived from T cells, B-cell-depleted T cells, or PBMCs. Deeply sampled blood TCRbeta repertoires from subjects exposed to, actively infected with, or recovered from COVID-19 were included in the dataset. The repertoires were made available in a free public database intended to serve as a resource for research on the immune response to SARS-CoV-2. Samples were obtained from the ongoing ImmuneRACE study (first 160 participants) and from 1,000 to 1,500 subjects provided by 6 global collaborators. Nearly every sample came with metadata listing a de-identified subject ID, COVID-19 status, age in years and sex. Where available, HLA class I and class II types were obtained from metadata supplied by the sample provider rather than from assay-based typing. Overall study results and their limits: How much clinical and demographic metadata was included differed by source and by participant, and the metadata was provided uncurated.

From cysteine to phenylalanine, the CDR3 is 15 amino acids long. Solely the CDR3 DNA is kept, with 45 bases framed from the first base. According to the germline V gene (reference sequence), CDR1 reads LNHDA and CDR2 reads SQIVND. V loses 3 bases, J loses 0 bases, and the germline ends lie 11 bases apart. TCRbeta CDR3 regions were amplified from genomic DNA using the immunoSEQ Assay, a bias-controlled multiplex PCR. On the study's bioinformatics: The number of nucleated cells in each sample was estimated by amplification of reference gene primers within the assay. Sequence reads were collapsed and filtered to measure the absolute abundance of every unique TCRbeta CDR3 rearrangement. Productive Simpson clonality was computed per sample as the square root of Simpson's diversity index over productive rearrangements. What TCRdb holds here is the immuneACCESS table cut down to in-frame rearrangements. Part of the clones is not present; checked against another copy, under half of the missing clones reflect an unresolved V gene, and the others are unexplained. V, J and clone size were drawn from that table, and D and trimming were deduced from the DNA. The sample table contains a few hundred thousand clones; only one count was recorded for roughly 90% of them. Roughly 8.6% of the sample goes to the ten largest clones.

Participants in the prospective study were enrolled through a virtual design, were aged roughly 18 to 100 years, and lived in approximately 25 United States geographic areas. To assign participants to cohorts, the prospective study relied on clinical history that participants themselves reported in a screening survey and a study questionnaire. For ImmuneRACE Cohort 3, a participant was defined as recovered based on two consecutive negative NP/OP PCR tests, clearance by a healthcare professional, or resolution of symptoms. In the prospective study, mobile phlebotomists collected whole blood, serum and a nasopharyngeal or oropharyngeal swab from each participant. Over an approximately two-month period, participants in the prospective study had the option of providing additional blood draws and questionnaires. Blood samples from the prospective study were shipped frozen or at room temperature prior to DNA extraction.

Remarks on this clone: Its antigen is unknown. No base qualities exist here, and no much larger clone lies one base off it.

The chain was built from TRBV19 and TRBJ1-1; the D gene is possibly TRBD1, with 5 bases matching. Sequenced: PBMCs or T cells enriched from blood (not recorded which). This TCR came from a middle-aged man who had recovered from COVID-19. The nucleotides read TGTGCCAGTAGTATGGGCGAGACAGTGAACACTGAAGCTTTCTTT. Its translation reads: CASSMGETVNTEAFF.